These 15 T cell receptor beta chains were sequenced from one sample in a study of blood T cell repertoires in COVID-19. The data were produced by immunoSEQ multiplex PCR, yet TCRdb's version contains in-frame clones alone and is incomplete. The table includes about 330,000 clones, over 75% detected once. Sequencing was carried out using peripheral blood. Receptors originate from a human donor in a cohort sampled during active COVID-19.

The table lists this clone with a few counts. V is TRBV24-1 and J is TRBJ2-1, with 13 bases fitting TRBD2. The germline V gene encodes CDR1 KGHDR and CDR2 SFDVKD. The J segment lost 15 bases and the V segment lost 1 base, leaving 8 bases of the junction unmatched. CDR3 length: 15 amino acids. The CDR3 spells CATSDLGRLAGGVFF. DNA for the CDR3: TGTGCCACCAGTGATTTAGGGCGACTAGCGGGGGGCGTGTTCTTC.

The V call is TRBV11-2, the J call TRBJ2-5; 7 positions match TRBD2. The V segment lost 2 bases and the J segment 2 bases; nucleotides outside the gene matches: 8. CDR3 length: 16 amino acids. The germline CDR1 and CDR2 sequences are SGHAT and FQNNGV. The CDR3 coding sequence is TGTGCCAGCAGCTTAAATTTTGGGGGGGGGCAAGAGACCCAGTACTTC. This translates into CASSLNFGGGQETQYF.

The chain employs TRBV3-1 (or the pseudogene TRBV3-2) and TRBJ1-2; D is undetermined. The CDR3 runs 15 residues. Trimming pared 0 bases from V and 3 bases from J, leaving 11 bases between. Germline-derived CDR1 and CDR2 are LGHDT and YNNKEL (reference sequence). Here the CDR3 DNA reads TGTGCCAGCAGCCAAGATCGCCCGGTCTACTATGGCTACACCTTC. This translates into CASSQDRPVYYGYTF.

This chain links TRBV7-9 with TRBJ2-7; 7 bases align to TRBD2. V was clipped by 8 bases and J by 2 bases; unmatched bases: 0. This CDR3 region has 11 residues. Germline CDR1 reads SEHNR; CDR2 reads FQNEAQ (reference sequence). The CDR3 region is CASRGAYEQYF. CDR3 sequence (DNA): TGTGCCAGCCGGGGGGCCTACGAGCAGTACTTC.

V gene TRBV18 combines with J gene TRBJ1-5; D gene uncertain. Trimming pared 3 bases from V and 5 bases from J, leaving 8 bases between. The germline V gene has CDR1 KGHSH and CDR2 LQKENI. CDR3 length: 13 residues. The CDR3 loop reads CASSPGPDQPQHF. The CDR3 DNA reads TGTGCCAGCTCACCCGGTCCCGATCAGCCCCAGCATTTT.

The V call is TRBV7-9, the J call TRBJ2-7; D possibly corresponds to TRBD2 (5 bases). Per the germline V gene, CDR1 is SEHNR and CDR2 is FQNEAQ (reference sequence). CDR3 length: 16 amino acids. Deletions cut 3 bases from V and 0 bases from J, with 15 bases between. The CDR3 nucleotides are TGTGCCAGCAGCTTGATGCGGGCCCCAAGCTCCTACGAGCAGTACTTC. Translating it yields CASSLMRAPSSYEQYF.

This clone was seen a single time. The chain has TRBV5-1 and TRBJ1-1, with a tentative D call TRBD1 (6 bases). The CDR3 spans 12 residues. V was cut by 3 bases and J by 7 bases, with 10 bases left in between. Germline-derived CDR1 and CDR2 are SGHRS and YFSETQ. CDR3 DNA sequence: TGCGCCAGCAGCTCAGGGGACGGTGAAGCTTTCTTT. Translating it yields CASSSGDGEAFF. Full variable domain (remainder filled in from reference TRBV5-1 and TRBJ1-1): KAGVTQTPRYLIKTRGQQVTLSCSPISGHRSVSWYQQTPGQGLQFLFEYFSETQRNKGNFPGRFSGRQFSNSRSEMNVSTLELGDSALYLCASSSGDGEAFFGQGTRLTVV.

The chain employs TRBV27 and TRBJ2-7, with 9 bases aligning to TRBD2. Looked up from germline, CDR1 is MNHEY and CDR2 is SMNVEV (reference sequence). Trimming removed 5 bases from V and 4 bases from J; junction bases left unmatched: 12. CDR3 length: 16 amino acids. CDR3 residues: CASSPTGGGAVYEQYF. CDR3 in DNA: TGTGCCAGCAGTCCCACGGGCGGGGGGGCCGTATACGAGCAGTACTTC.

This clone was seen just once. The V call is TRBV24-1, the J call TRBJ2-3, with D uncertain. Trimming removed 2 bases at V and 0 bases at J, with 11 bases between. Germline V gene sequence: CDR1 KGHDR, CDR2 SFDVKD. The CDR3 has 16 amino acids. This chain's CDR3 is CATSDYRESSTDTQYF. The DNA for the CDR3 is TGTGCCACCAGTGATTACAGAGAGTCTAGCACAGATACGCAGTATTTT.

This rearrangement joins TRBV7-2 to TRBJ1-5; the D gene is possibly TRBD1 (6 bases). The CDR3 has 15 amino acids. Trimming removed 5 bases from V and 4 bases from J, with 15 bases in between. Per germline, CDR1 SGHTA and CDR2 FQGNSA. This CDR3 is CASSPPYTGNQPQHF. CDR3 DNA: TGTGCCAGCAGCCCACCCTACACAGGGAATCAGCCCCAGCATTTT.

The rearrangement uses TRBV19 and TRBJ1-1; unclear D gene. CDR3 length: 11 amino acids. Trimming left V 5 bases short and J 8 bases short, with 9 bases between. The V gene's germline CDR1 is LNHDA and CDR2 SQIVND (reference sequence). The chain's CDR3 is CASSRLTEAFF. In DNA form, the CDR3 reads TGTGCCAGTAGTCGCTTGACAGAAGCTTTCTTT.

This clone was counted once. This chain links TRBV19 with TRBJ1-5; D is ambiguous. CDR1 and CDR2 (germline): LNHDA, SQIVND (reference sequence). This CDR3 has 15 residues. The V end was cut by 6 bases, the J end by 4 bases, with 16 bases between. The CDR3, as DNA: TGTGCCAGTAGGAGAAGAGACTCGATTAATCAGCCCCAGCATTTT. The encoded protein is CASRRRDSINQPQHF.

The rearrangement links TRBV5-4 to TRBJ2-1, with 9 bases lining up with TRBD2. The germline V gene has CDR1 SGHNT and CDR2 YYREEE (reference sequence). J lost 7 bases, V lost 0 bases, and 8 bases had no gene match. The CDR3 extends over 16 amino acids. The CDR3 reads CASSLAFSGGENEQFF. The CDR3 coding sequence is TGTGCCAGCAGCTTGGCTTTTAGCGGGGGTGAGAATGAGCAGTTCTTC. Looking up the rest from reference TRBV5-4 and TRBJ2-1 gives the full variable domain: ETGVTQSPTHLIKTRGQQVTLRCSSQSGHNTVSWYQQALGQGPQFIFQYYREEENGRGNFPPRFSGLQFPNYSSELNVNALELDDSALYLCASSLAFSGGENEQFFGPGTRLTVL.

The chain recombines TRBV7-2 with TRBJ1-1; 12 bases fit TRBD1. CDR3 length equals 17 residues. Germline V gives CDR1 SGHTA, CDR2 FQGNSA. V dropped 1 base and J dropped 3; count of bases not matched to a gene: 6. The CDR3 loop reads CASSLEGQGALDTEAFF. Written as DNA, the CDR3 is TGTGCCAGCAGCTTAGAGGGACAGGGGGCGTTGGACACTGAAGCTTTCTTT.

V usage is TRBV6-5 and J usage is TRBJ2-7; 9 bases map to TRBD1. The CDR3 has 14 residues. Germline CDR1 is MNHEY and CDR2 is SVGAGI. The V and J ends lost 6 bases and 4 bases, in that order; junction bases with no gene match: 7. CDR3 amino acids: CASRGTGIGYEQYF. The CDR3 DNA follows: TGTGCCAGCAGGGGGACAGGGATCGGGTACGAGCAGTACTTC.